The 15 T cell receptor beta chains in this list originate from one sample, sequenced in a study of T cell clonality in common variable immunodeficiency. The repertoire was sequenced with immunoSEQ multiplex PCR; TCRdb's copy has only in-frame clones and lacks some. This sample comprises approximately 60,000 clones, none seen once only. Material: peripheral blood mononuclear cells. The receptor source for this set is a person between 18 and 75 years old in good health.

This clone was detected ten times or more. Read sequence stops 3 residues before the CDR3 end, and the germline J gene provides the missing end. The chain couples TRBV19 to TRBJ2-5; 7 nucleotides match TRBD1. Germline V CDR1 and CDR2: LNHDA, SQIVND (reference sequence). The V gene end was trimmed by 5 bases and the J gene end by 5 bases; junction bases not matched to a gene: 11. This CDR3 comprises 15 residues. CDR3: CASSFRQGFGETQYF. The DNA read from the CDR3 is TGTGCCAGTAGTTTTAGACAGGGTTTTGGGGAGACC.

This clone was seen many times. The read terminates 3 residues before the CDR3 end, so the remaining end is supplied by the germline J gene. The chain couples TRBV4-1 to TRBJ2-1; 9 bases are shared with TRBD2. The CDR3 has 16 residues. The trim removed 1 base at V and 7 bases at J, leaving 8 bases unmatched. Germline V gene lookup returns CDR1 MGHRA and CDR2 YSYEKL. The CDR3 region is CASSQVAGGLGNEQFF. The sequenced CDR3 bases are TGCGCCAGCAGCCAAGTCGCGGGGGGGCTCGGAAATGAG.

This clone was observed at least ten times. The read finishes 3 residues shy of the CDR3 end, and the germline J gene is used to complete it. V usage is TRBV6-1 and J usage is TRBJ1-5; D not certain. CDR3 size: 14 residues. CDR1 and CDR2 from the germline V gene are MNHNS and SASEGT. V was trimmed by 1 base and J by 1 base, leaving 5 bases between them. Here the CDR3 reads CASSEVQSNQPQHF. Incomplete CDR3 DNA: TGTGCCAGCAGTGAAGTGCAGAGCAATCAGCCC.

The table lists this clone with a few counts. The read ends 3 residues before the CDR3 terminus; that terminus is restored from the germline J gene. V is TRBV18 and J is TRBJ1-2, with D unclear. The CDR3 totals 16 residues. Germline V gives CDR1 KGHSH, CDR2 LQKENI. The CDR3 DNA, read in part, is TGTGCCAGCTCACCCCCCAAGGTAGCGGGAGTAGGAGAC. Translation: CASSPPKVAGVGD. The CDR3 reads in full as CASSPPKVAGVGDYTF.

Regarding this clone: The read comes to an end 3 residues before the CDR3 does, leaving the germline J gene to fill in the end. This chain connects TRBV18 to TRBJ2-4; TRBD1 matches at 10 bases. CDR3 length: 16 residues. The germline gives CDR1 KGHSH, CDR2 LQKENI. CDR3 DNA (partial): TGTGCCAGCTACGGGACAGGGGAGTTTGGCTTCGATGGT. Protein: CASYGTGEFGFDG. Given in full, the CDR3 is CASYGTGEFGFDGQYF.

This clone was picked up many times. The read halts 3 residues ahead of the CDR3 end, with the missing end drawn from the germline J gene. V is TRBV20-1 and J is TRBJ2-7, with 7 nucleotides matching TRBD2. V trimming: 6 bases; J trimming: 3 bases; junction bases outside the gene matches: 14. This CDR3 region has 15 residues. The germline CDR1 and CDR2 sequences are DFQATT and SNEGSKA (reference sequence). The CDR3 loop is CSAPETGLKNYEQYF. The CDR3 DNA, read in part, is TGCAGTGCCCCCGAAACGGGACTAAAAAACTACGAG.

About this clone: With the read ending 3 residues before the CDR3 end, the germline J gene is used to fill in that end. The chain employs TRBV7-9 and TRBJ1-2, with 7 bases aligning to TRBD1. V lost 5 bases and J lost 0; bases outside the gene matches: 3. Germline V CDR1 and CDR2: SEHNR, FQNEAQ (reference sequence). CDR3 length: 14 amino acids. This CDR3 reads CASSHTGANYGYTF. The sequenced CDR3 bases are TGTGCCAGCAGCCATACAGGGGCTAACTATGGC.

The sample holds many counts of this clone. Read data end 3 residues before the CDR3 end; the end is taken from the germline J gene. The genes are TRBV18 and TRBJ1-2; the match to TRBD1 covers 9 bases. The CDR3 is made up of 15 amino acids. The germline V gene has CDR1 KGHSH and CDR2 LQKENI. Trimming took 3 bases from V and 6 from J; bases not matched to a gene: 8. CDR3 sequence: CASSPVTGGGDGYTF. The part of the CDR3 DNA that was read is TGTGCCAGCTCACCCGTCACAGGGGGCGGTGATGGC. Full variable domain (missing parts from reference TRBV18 and TRBJ1-2): NAGVMQNPRHLVRRRGQEARLRCSPMKGHSHVYWYRQLPEEGLKFMVYLQKENIIDESGMPKERFSAEFPKEGPSILRIQQVVRGDSAAYFCASSPVTGGGDGYTFGSGTRLTVV.

This clone appeared many times. The read terminates 3 residues ahead of where the CDR3 ends, so the germline J gene completes it. The chain links TRBV2 to TRBJ2-3; D unclear. V lost 7 bases to trimming and J lost 4 bases, with 6 bases between them. Germline values: CDR1 SNHLY, CDR2 FYNNEI. CDR3 length equals 11 residues. CDR3 amino acids: CASTDADTQYF. CDR3 DNA (partial): TGTGCCAGCACTGACGCAGATACG.

This clone was observed many times. Read coverage stops 3 residues before the CDR3 terminus; the germline J gene supplies the remainder. V gene TRBV2 combines with J gene TRBJ2-7, with D possibly TRBD2 on 7 matching bases. V lost 6 bases, J lost 3 bases, and 18 bases lay in between. Germline CDR1 reads SNHLY; CDR2 reads FYNNEI. CDR3 length equals 15 residues. The sequenced CDR3 bases are TGTGCCAGCAGCCCATTCGCGGGGGCAAACTACGAG. This translates into CASSPFAGANYE. The CDR3 in full is CASSPFAGANYEQYF.

This clone has a count of ten or more. The missing CDR3 end, 3 residues past where the read stops, is filled in from the germline J gene. V usage is TRBV5-5 and J usage is TRBJ1-1; TRBD1 might be the D (5 bases). The CDR3 is 14 residues long. Per germline, CDR1 SGHKS and CDR2 YYEKEE (reference sequence). The CDR3: CASSPGVQASEAFF. The CDR3 DNA, read in part, is TGTGCCAGCAGCCCTGGGGTACAGGCATCAGAA.

This clone was counted ten times or more. The read is 3 residues too short to cover the CDR3 end, so that end is filled in from the germline J gene. The chain links TRBV18 to TRBJ1-1, with D perhaps TRBD1 (5 bases). Germline lookup yields CDR1 KGHSH and CDR2 LQKENI. Trimming pared 2 bases from V and 1 base from J, leaving 8 bases between. The CDR3 is 14 amino acids. Here the CDR3 reads CASSPGQGNTEAFF. CDR3 bases read: TGTGCCAGCTCACCAGGCCAGGGGAACACTGAA.

This clone was seen many times. The read halts 3 residues ahead of the CDR3 end, with the missing end drawn from the germline J gene. The chain uses TRBV2 and TRBJ2-3; 11 bases fit TRBD2. This CDR3 is 15 amino acids long. Trimming removed 1 base from V and 6 bases from J; junction bases left unmatched: 3. Germline V gene lookup returns CDR1 SNHLY and CDR2 FYNNEI. The sequenced CDR3 bases are TGTGCCAGCAGTGAAGTGGGACTAGCGGTCGATACG. Translating it yields CASSEVGLAVDT. The full CDR3 sequence reads CASSEVGLAVDTQYF.

This clone was counted ten times or more. The sequence runs out 3 residues before the end of the CDR3; the remainder is reconstructed from the germline J gene. The chain joins TRBV20-1 to TRBJ1-3, with D uncertain. The V and J ends lost 2 bases and 4 bases respectively, with 9 bases between them. CDR3 length equals 13 residues. CDR1 DFQATT and CDR2 SNEGSKA come from the germline V gene (reference sequence). The DNA read from the CDR3 is TGCAGTGCTAGACCTCTAGGAGGAAACACC. This sequence encodes CSARPLGGNT. The complete CDR3 reads CSARPLGGNTIYF.

This clone has a count of ten or more. The CDR3 is cut off 3 residues early in the read; its end comes from the germline J gene. The chain has TRBV18 and TRBJ1-1; the D is unclear. V was shortened by 1 base and J by 0 bases, with 6 bases between the two germline ends. Germline V gene sequence: CDR1 KGHSH, CDR2 LQKENI. The CDR3 runs to 14 residues. The CDR3 bases that were read are TGTGCCAGCTCACCACGGGCCCTGAACACTGAA. Its protein product is CASSPRALNTE. The whole CDR3 is CASSPRALNTEAFF. The complete variable domain, with remaining parts taken from reference TRBV18 and TRBJ1-1, reads NAGVMQNPRHLVRRRGQEARLRCSPMKGHSHVYWYRQLPEEGLKFMVYLQKENIIDESGMPKERFSAEFPKEGPSILRIQQVVRGDSAAYFCASSPRALNTEAFFGQGTRLTVV.